A selection of T cell receptor beta chains follows, all from one sample in a study of blood T cell repertoires in COVID-19. Some clones are missing from TCRdb's copy, which holds only in-frame ones; the method was immunoSEQ multiplex PCR. Among approximately 250,000 clones listed, 86% were seen once. Sequenced material: peripheral blood. The source of these receptors is a man aged 25-40 years who had recovered from COVID-19. CDR3s include the opening cysteine and the closing phenylalanine or tryptophan. Clone size is stated in some rows and not others, as once, few, many or a class when expanded.

j_call clone_size v_call cdr3_aa
TRBJ1-1 NA TRBV13 CASSLGTGTEAFF
TRBJ1-4 NA TRBV19 CASSIDLGGAGEKLFF
TRBJ2-3 NA TRBV4-1 CASSQVPALGIADTQYF
TRBJ1-2 NA TRBV24-1 CATSDPARGDYGYTF
TRBJ2-5 NA TRBV7-9 CASSLVLQGWETQYF
TRBJ1-1 NA TRBV6-5 CASSLTGRYTEAFF
TRBJ1-6 NA TRBV5-1 CASSLDRGGLNSPLHF
TRBJ2-3 NA TRBV5-1 CASSLMGGTWDTQYF
TRBJ2-3 once TRBV7-6 CASSFRDRGRDTQYF
TRBJ1-1 NA TRBV5-1 CASSTGTAGYEAFF